The TCR beta chain under discussion was sequenced for a study of OX40 agonist ivuxolimab in advanced cancers. Background on the study: Ivuxolimab, which patients received intravenously every 2 weeks, was dosed at 0.01 to 10 mg/kg.

TCRdb keeps only in-frame clones here, not all; method: immunoSEQ multiplex PCR. The sample lists some 38,000 clones, around 89% occurring once. Study-level results: Researchers did not determine the expanded peripheral T cells' antigen specificity.

Trimming took 1 base from V and 3 from J, leaving 9 bases between them. This CDR3 has 14 residues. Germline V lookup: CDR1 LNHDA, CDR2 SQIVND (reference sequence). Details on this clone: Its antigen is currently unknown.

The sequence was collected from an adult with an advanced solid tumor such as melanoma, head and neck, liver or kidney cancer. The V gene is TRBV19, the J gene TRBJ1-1; perhaps TRBD1 as D (5 bases). Sequenced here: CD4+ or CD8+ T cells sorted from blood, sampled in a trial of the OX40 agonist ivuxolimab. CDR3 loop: CASSIAGLYTEAFF. The CDR3 DNA follows: TGTGCCAGTAGTATAGCAGGGCTGTACACTGAAGCTTTCTTT.